One and the same sample provided the 15 T cell receptor beta chains below, sequenced in a study of blood T cell repertoires in COVID-19. Some clones are missing from TCRdb's copy, which holds only in-frame ones; the method was immunoSEQ multiplex PCR. The repertoire holds 300,000 to 350,000 clones, with 85% to 90% as singletons. Material: PBMCs or T cells enriched from blood (not recorded which). The receptors shown here come from a woman between 18 and 29 years old with acute COVID-19.

The rearrangement joins TRBV6-5 to TRBJ2-1, with 12 positions matching TRBD2. This CDR3 comprises 14 residues. CDR1 and CDR2 from the germline V gene are MNHEY and SVGAGI. V lost 7 bases and J lost 10; bases outside the gene matches: 8. In DNA, the CDR3 is TGTGCCAGCACCCTACTAGCGGGAGGAGGGGAGCAGTTCTTC. The encoded protein is CASTLLAGGGEQFF.

The J gene is TRBJ1-5, the V gene TRBV6-2 or TRBV6-3; TRBD1 is a possible D gene (5 bases). This CDR3 has 17 amino acids. V was cut by 2 bases and J by 2 bases, with 16 bases left in between. Per germline, CDR1 MNHEY and CDR2 SVGEGT. The CDR3 coding sequence is TGTGCCAGCAGTTACCACCCGGAAACAGGAGGCAATCAGCCCCAGCATTTT. This codes for CASSYHPETGGNQPQHF.

This clone was seen a few times. The chain combines TRBV19 with TRBJ2-3, with 12 bases that match TRBD2. The CDR3 has 16 residues. Per germline, CDR1 LNHDA and CDR2 SQIVND (reference sequence). V trimming: 7 bases; J trimming: 2 bases; junction bases outside the gene matches: 7. The CDR3 reads CASNLLAGGSTDTQYF. Written as DNA, the CDR3 is TGTGCCAGTAACTTACTAGCGGGAGGATCCACAGATACGCAGTATTTT.

The rearrangement uses TRBV27 and TRBJ1-2; D uncertain. CDR3 length equals 13 residues. Germline V gene sequence: CDR1 MNHEY, CDR2 SMNVEV (reference sequence). The V and J ends lost 5 bases and 6 bases respectively, with 13 bases between them. CDR3 residues: CASSPDLLNGYTF. CDR3 sequence (DNA): TGTGCCAGCAGTCCGGACTTACTCAATGGCTACACCTTC.

V and J are TRBV28 and TRBJ1-1; no firm D call. V was shortened by 3 bases and J by 6 bases, with 11 bases between the two germline ends. Germline V gene data show CDR1 as MDHEN and CDR2 as SYDVKM. The CDR3 contains 13 residues. The CDR3 sequence: CASSFGDKAEAFF. CDR3 bases: TGTGCCAGCAGTTTCGGGGATAAGGCTGAAGCTTTCTTT.

This sequence joins TRBV27 and TRBJ1-4, with no clear D. V lost 0 bases to trimming and J lost 4 bases, with 12 bases between them. This CDR3 spans 16 amino acids. Looked up from germline, CDR1 is MNHEY and CDR2 is SMNVEV (reference sequence). This CDR3 is CASSLSISYINEKLFF. The CDR3 coding sequence is TGTGCCAGCAGTTTATCGATCAGTTACATTAATGAAAAACTGTTTTTT. Filled out from reference TRBV27 and TRBJ1-4, the complete variable domain reads EAQVTQNPRYLITVTGKKLTVTCSQNMNHEYMSWYRQDPGLGLRQIYYSMNVEVTDKGDVPEGYKVSRKEKRNFPLILESPSPNQTSLYFCASSLSISYINEKLFFGSGTQLSVL.

This clone occurred a few times. The chain couples TRBV30 to TRBJ1-2; no reliable D call. Trimming left V 2 bases short and J 8 bases short, with 15 bases between. This CDR3 has 13 residues. The V gene's germline CDR1 is GTSNPN and CDR2 SVGIG (reference sequence). The CDR3 spells CAWSQRLGDGYTF. Here the CDR3 DNA reads TGTGCCTGGAGTCAAAGACTAGGCGACGGCTACACCTTC. Together with reference TRBV30 and TRBJ1-2, the CDR3 gives the full variable domain: SQTIHQWPATLVQPVGSPLSLECTVEGTSNPNLYWYRQAAGRGLQLLFYSVGIGQISSEVPQNLSASRPQDRQFILSSKKLLLSDSGFYLCAWSQRLGDGYTFGSGTRLTVV.

V is TRBV12-3 or TRBV12-4 and J is TRBJ1-2; 8 bases align to TRBD1. V lost 5 bases to trimming and J lost 6 bases; unmatched junction nucleotides: 5. The CDR3 covers 13 residues. CDR3 DNA: TGTGCCAGCAGTGGACAGGGAGTAGATGGCTACACCTTC. This translates into CASSGQGVDGYTF.

The rearrangement links TRBV7-2 to TRBJ2-7; D is undetermined. Trimming took 8 bases from V and 0 from J, leaving 11 bases between them. This CDR3 region has 13 residues. Germline V CDR1 and CDR2: SGHTA, FQGNSA. This chain's CDR3 is CASLSRSSYEQYF. Written as DNA, the CDR3 is TGTGCCAGCCTCAGTAGGAGCTCCTACGAGCAGTACTTC.

A word on this clone: Other nucleotide sequences in the sample specify the same CDR3. The gene calls are TRBV11-3 and TRBJ2-7, with 11 nucleotides matching TRBD1. In germline, CDR1 is SGHNT, CDR2 YENEEA. V gave up 1 base and J gave up 4 bases; unmatched junction bases: 3. This CDR3 comprises 15 residues. The CDR3 DNA follows: TGTGCCAGCAGCTTAGTCGGACAGGGGGCATACGAGCAGTACTTC. This codes for CASSLVGQGAYEQYF.

This chain joins TRBV7-3 and TRBJ2-1; TRBD2 aligns across 7 bases. Germline lookup yields CDR1 SGHTA and CDR2 FQGTGA. J lost 7 bases, V lost 2 bases, and 8 bases had no gene match. The CDR3 runs to 15 residues. The CDR3 spells CASSLDPRGYNEQFF. The CDR3 nucleotides read TGTGCCAGCAGCTTAGACCCGCGGGGGTATAATGAGCAGTTCTTC. Using reference TRBV7-3 and TRBJ2-1 for the parts outside the CDR3, the full variable domain is GAGVSQTPSNKVTEKGKYVELRCDPISGHTALYWYRQSLGQGPEFLIYFQGTGAADDSGLPNDRFFAVRPEGSVSTLKIQRTERGDSAVYLCASSLDPRGYNEQFFGPGTRLTVL.

The V and J genes are TRBV29-1 and TRBJ1-3; D may be TRBD1 (6 bases). There are 12 residues in the CDR3. Per germline, CDR1 SQVTM and CDR2 ANQGSEA. This chain's CDR3 is CSVTGMGNTIYF. The CDR3 nucleotides are TGCAGTGTAACAGGGATGGGAAACACCATATATTTT.

The rearrangement links TRBV18 to TRBJ1-2; D is possibly TRBD1 (5 bases). Germline CDR1 reads KGHSH; CDR2 reads LQKENI. The CDR3 totals 15 residues. Trimming shortened V by 2 bases and J by 1 base, and 11 bases separated the two germline ends. The DNA of the CDR3 is TGTGCCAGCTCACCATCAAGTCAGGGTAACTATGGCTACACCTTC. It translates to CASSPSSQGNYGYTF.

The rearrangement joins TRBV24-1 to TRBJ1-2; D possibly corresponds to TRBD1 (6 bases). The V end was cut by 6 bases, the J end by 8 bases, with 18 bases between. Germline CDR1 reads KGHDR; CDR2 reads SFDVKD. The CDR3 length is 14 residues. CDR3 coding DNA: TGTGCCACCAGTTCAACCGGGGGGCGCCGGGGCTACACCTTC. Protein product: CATSSTGGRRGYTF.

The V gene is TRBV2, the J gene TRBJ2-7; 9 bases align to TRBD2. The germline CDR1 and CDR2 sequences are SNHLY and FYNNEI. Unmatched junction bases numbered 6, after V lost 10 bases and J lost 5 bases. The CDR3 runs 12 residues. For the CDR3, the DNA is TGTGCCAACATGGGACTAGCTAACGAGCAGTACTTC. Translation gives CANMGLANEQYF.